This TCR beta chain was identified in a study of T cells in localized non-small cell lung cancer. Study results and limitations: Median detection of top 100 tumor clones in adjacent lung was 55 to 60 clones. A raised T cell density in blood coincided with lengthier overall survival.

The data were produced by immunoSEQ multiplex PCR, yet TCRdb's version contains in-frame clones alone and is incomplete. There are some 6,700 clones in the sample; around 16% occur only once, and about 5% lies in the top ten. This clone was detected a few times. What it binds is unknown. With 4 bases clipped from V and 4 bases from J, the junction kept 1 base outside the gene matches. The CDR3 has 14 residues. Germline CDR1 SGHNT, CDR2 YENEEA. The material was normal lung tissue next to the tumor, obtained before any cancer treatment. The chain recombines TRBV11-3 with TRBJ1-6; TRBD1 agrees at 7 bases. The sequence derives from a male donor at least 60 years old with stage II squamous cell lung carcinoma. CDR3 nucleotide sequence: TGTGCCAGCAGCTCACAGGGGTATAATTCACCCCTCCACTTT. It encodes CASSSQGYNSPLHF.